This T cell receptor beta chain was recovered during a study of cytotoxic CD8 clonotypes in ibrutinib-treated CLL. The authors obtained around 2 micrograms of genomic DNA from cryopreserved PBMCs for TCR beta libraries. The CDR3 has 11 amino acids. With 2 bases removed from V and 2 bases from J, the gap between germline ends came to 3 bases. CDR1 SQVTM and CDR2 ANQGSEA come from the germline V gene. This table comes from immunoSEQ multiplex PCR, and its TCRdb copy is limited to in-frame clones, with some not included. Counted here are just over 200,000 clones, approximately 70% occurring once; the ten biggest clones make up roughly 6.4%.

The sequenced sample was PBMCs, obtained after 12 months of ibrutinib treatment. This TCR derives from a human donor with chronic lymphocytic leukemia. The chain uses TRBV29-1 and TRBJ1-2; D ambiguous. In DNA, the CDR3 is TGCAGCGTTGAAAGGAACTATGGCTACACCTTC. Its protein product is CSVERNYGYTF. Using reference TRBV29-1 and TRBJ1-2 for the parts outside the CDR3, the full variable domain is SAVISQKPSRDICQRGTSLTIQCQVDSQVTMMFWYRQQPGQSLTLIATANQGSEATYESGFVIDKFPISRPNLTFSTLTVSNMSPEDSSIYLCSVERNYGYTFGSGTRLTVV.